The rows below give T cell receptor beta chains drawn from one sample of a study of T cell responses to AZD1222 COVID-19 vaccine. Generated by immunoSEQ multiplex PCR, the TCRdb table keeps only in-frame clones and is missing some. Among 150,000 to 200,000 clones listed, roughly 91% were seen once. The source material was peripheral blood, sampled on day 0 of AZD1222 vaccination. Receptor source: an adult in good health. Each CDR3 is given with its conserved first and last residue. Each record gives: D gene, V gene, J gene, clone size, CDR3 DNA, CDR3 protein. D genes are given only for firm matches. Size is omitted from some rows. Given values are once, few, many or a class for expanded clones.

NA	TRBV7-9	TRBJ2-3	NA	TGTGCCAGCAGCTTAGATCCCGGGGCGGGTACGCAGTATTTT	CASSLDPGAGTQYF
NA	TRBV2	TRBJ1-5	once	TGTGCCAGCAGTGCGGCCGGGGATCAGCCCCAGCATTTT	CASSAAGDQPQHF
NA	TRBV19	TRBJ1-1	few	TGTGCCAGTAAAGCTCAGGAGTCGAACACTGAAGCTTTCTTT	CASKAQESNTEAFF
NA	TRBV7-2	TRBJ2-7	NA	TGTGCCAGCAGCTTGTCCGGACCTACAGAGCAGTACTTC	CASSLSGPTEQYF
TRBD1	TRBV7-8	TRBJ1-5	NA	TGTGCCAGCAACCCGACAGGGATCAATCAGCCCCAGCATTTT	CASNPTGINQPQHF
NA	TRBV5-1	TRBJ1-3	NA	TGCGCCAGCAGTAGAGACAGGCCCTCGGGAAACACCATATATTTT	CASSRDRPSGNTIYF
NA	TRBV11-2	TRBJ1-2	few	TGTGCCAGCAGCTTAGATACCAAGGTCTATGGCTACACCTTC	CASSLDTKVYGYTF
TRBD1	TRBV29-1	TRBJ1-1	NA	TGCAGCGTGCTCCTGGAGGCCGGGACAGGGGTATCTGAAGCTTTCTTT	CSVLLEAGTGVSEAFF
TRBD1	TRBV6-1	TRBJ2-5	NA	TGTGCCAGCAGTGAAGGACAGGGGACTTGGGAGACCCAGTACTTC	CASSEGQGTWETQYF
NA	TRBV19	TRBJ1-2	once	TGTGCCAGTAGGAACTCCGGGGGGTCGGTCTATGGCTACACCTTC	CASRNSGGSVYGYTF
NA	TRBV6-2/TRBV6-3	TRBJ2-7	once	TGTGCCAGCAGTTACTCGCCGCTGGCCTCCTACGAGCAGTACTTC	CASSYSPLASYEQYF
NA	TRBV2	TRBJ1-5	NA	TGTGCCGGGGGGACCGCTAATCAGCCCCAGCATTTT	CAGGTANQPQHF
NA	TRBV7-7	TRBJ2-2	once	TGTGCCAGCAGCTTAAGAGGGGGTGACGGGGAGCTGTTTTTT	CASSLRGGDGELFF
TRBD2	TRBV5-1	TRBJ2-3	NA	TGCGCCAGCAGCTTGGGACTAGCGGGGGGAGATACGCAGTATTTT	CASSLGLAGGDTQYF
NA	TRBV4-1	TRBJ2-5	NA	TGCGCCAGCAGCCAAGATTCGGACGGACTGCAAGAGACCCAGTACTTC	CASSQDSDGLQETQYF
NA	TRBV25-1	TRBJ1-6	NA	TGTGCCAGCAGTGAGTCCACAGGGAGCTCCTATAATTCACCCCTCCACTTT	CASSESTGSSYNSPLHF
NA	TRBV19	TRBJ2-3	NA	TGTGCCAGTATGGGGGTCACAGATACGCAGTATTTT	CASMGVTDTQYF
TRBD2	TRBV7-2	TRBJ2-4	NA	TGTGCCAGCAGCTTAGTCGGGGGGGTAAACAAAAACATTCAGTACTTC	CASSLVGGVNKNIQYF
TRBD2	TRBV7-2	TRBJ2-5	NA	TGTGCCAGCAGCCTGACTAGCGGTGAACAAGAGACCCAGTACTTC	CASSLTSGEQETQYF
TRBD1	TRBV5-4	TRBJ1-2	NA	TGTGCCAGCAGCCAGGTACAGGGGGCCATAGGCTATGGCTACACCTTC	CASSQVQGAIGYGYTF
NA	TRBV7-9	TRBJ1-1	NA	TGTGCCAGCAGCCCTTGGGGGTCAACAAGCACTGAAGCTTTCTTT	CASSPWGSTSTEAFF
NA	TRBV5-6	TRBJ1-5	NA	TGTGCCAGCAGCTGGGGAGGAGTAAGCAATCAGCCCCAGCATTTT	CASSWGGVSNQPQHF
NA	TRBV28	TRBJ2-3	NA	TGTGCCAGCAGCCTAGGCGGACAACGCACAGATACGCAGTATTTT	CASSLGGQRTDTQYF
NA	TRBV7-8	TRBJ1-1	NA	TGTGCCAGCAGCATCCAGGGGAACACTGAAGCTTTCTTT	CASSIQGNTEAFF
NA	TRBV28	TRBJ2-7	NA	TGTGCCAGCAGTTGGGCTTACGAGCAGTACTTC	CASSWAYEQYF
NA	TRBV7-8	TRBJ1-2	NA	TGTGCCAGCAGCTTAGCCACGACGACAGCCGCTATTTTTAACTATGGCTACACCTTC	CASSLATTTAAIFNYGYTF
NA	TRBV11-2	TRBJ2-1	NA	TGTGCCAGCAGCCTTACTAGTAACAATGAGCAGTTCTTC	CASSLTSNNEQFF
NA	TRBV19	TRBJ2-3	NA	TGTGCCAGTAGTATTAGTTCCCCCACAGATACGCAGTATTTT	CASSISSPTDTQYF
TRBD1	TRBV30	TRBJ1-5	NA	TGTGCCTGGAGTACCAACAGGGGTGTGGAGCCCCAGCATTTT	CAWSTNRGVEPQHF
TRBD1	TRBV27	TRBJ2-2	NA	TGTGCCAGCAGTCCTGGGGGACAGATAAGGTTCGGGGAGCTGTTTTTT	CASSPGGQIRFGELFF
NA	TRBV30	TRBJ1-1	NA	TGTGCCTGGAGGTTGGACAGAGACACTGAAGCTTTCTTT	CAWRLDRDTEAFF
NA	TRBV7-2	TRBJ2-7	NA	TGTGCCAGCAGCTTAGCGTGGGGACCCTCCTACGAGCAGTACTTC	CASSLAWGPSYEQYF
NA	TRBV4-1	TRBJ2-7	few	TGCGCCAGCAGCCAGGGACTCCGCTACGAGCAGTACTTC	CASSQGLRYEQYF